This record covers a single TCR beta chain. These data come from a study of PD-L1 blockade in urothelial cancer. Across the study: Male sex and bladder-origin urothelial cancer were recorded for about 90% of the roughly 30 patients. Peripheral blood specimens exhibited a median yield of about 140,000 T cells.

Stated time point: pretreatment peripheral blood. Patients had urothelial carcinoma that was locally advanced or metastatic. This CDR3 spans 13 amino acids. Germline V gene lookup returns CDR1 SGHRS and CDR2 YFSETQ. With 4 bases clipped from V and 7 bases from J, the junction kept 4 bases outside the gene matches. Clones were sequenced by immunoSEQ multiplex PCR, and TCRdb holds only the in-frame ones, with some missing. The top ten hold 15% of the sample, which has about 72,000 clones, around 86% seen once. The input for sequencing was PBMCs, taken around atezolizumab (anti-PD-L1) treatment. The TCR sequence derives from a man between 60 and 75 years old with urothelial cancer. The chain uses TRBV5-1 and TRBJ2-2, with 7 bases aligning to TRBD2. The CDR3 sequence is CASSLAVGGELFF. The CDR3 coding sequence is TGCGCCAGCAGCCTAGCGGTCGGCGGGGAGCTGTTTTTT.